A selection of T cell receptor beta chains follows, all from one sample in a study of T cell responses to AZD1222 COVID-19 vaccine. TCRdb's copy holds only in-frame clones and misses some; the assay was immunoSEQ multiplex PCR. The sample holds 95,000 to 130,000 clones, more than 85% seen once. Material: peripheral blood, obtained on day 0 of AZD1222 vaccination. Receptor source: an adult in good health. Both conserved end residues are part of each CDR3. The D gene is left open where the match is weak. Clone size is given for some rows only: seen once, a few or many times, or a class if the clone is expanded.

>NA|TRBJ1-1|NA|TRBV11-2
CASSLDRQGEAFF
TGTGCCAGCAGCTTAGATCGACAAGGTGAAGCTTTCTTT
>TRBD1|TRBJ1-2|NA|TRBV24-1
CASADRVHGYTF
TGTGCCAGCGCGGACAGGGTCCATGGCTACACCTTC
>NA|TRBJ1-4|NA|TRBV6-5
CASSYHGTSNEKLFF
TGTGCCAGCAGTTACCATGGGACATCTAATGAAAAACTGTTTTTT
>TRBD2|TRBJ2-1|NA|TRBV6-5
CATFGLAGVGEQFF
TGTGCCACCTTTGGACTAGCGGGAGTAGGGGAGCAGTTCTTC
>NA|TRBJ2-3|NA|TRBV15
CATSRELRPSDTQYF
TGTGCCACCAGCAGAGAACTCAGACCGTCAGATACGCAGTATTTT
>NA|TRBJ1-3|NA|TRBV5-5
CASSTGQELAGNTIYF
TGTGCCAGCAGCACGGGCCAGGAATTGGCTGGAAACACCATATATTTT
>NA|TRBJ1-2|NA|TRBV4-1
CASSQDSAGGLNYGYTF
TGCGCCAGCAGCCAAGACTCGGCCGGGGGTCTCAACTATGGCTACACCTTC
>NA|TRBJ1-2|NA|TRBV7-6
CASSEGIRGYGYTF
TGTGCCAGCAGCGAGGGTATCCGTGGCTATGGCTACACCTTC
>NA|TRBJ1-5|once|TRBV7-6
CASSSKGNQPQHF
TGTGCCAGCAGCTCCAAGGGCAATCAGCCCCAGCATTTT
>NA|TRBJ2-1|NA|TRBV21-1
CASSTADSRSYNEQFF
TGTGCCAGCAGCACCGCAGACAGTCGCTCCTACAATGAGCAGTTCTTC
>NA|TRBJ1-2|NA|TRBV6-4
CASSDGSGYGYTF
TGTGCCAGCAGTGACGGGTCGGGCTATGGCTACACCTTC
>NA|TRBJ1-2|NA|TRBV5-6
CASSPGTLMVGYTF
TGTGCCAGCAGCCCTGGGACATTAATGGTCGGCTACACCTTC
>NA|TRBJ1-5|NA|TRBV19
CASRRGTASNQPQHF
TGTGCCAGTCGGCGAGGGACGGCTAGCAATCAGCCCCAGCATTTT
>NA|TRBJ2-3|NA|TRBV20-1
CSAGDTQYF
TGCAGTGCGGGCGATACGCAGTATTTT
>NA|TRBJ1-3|NA|TRBV7-9
CASRGGSGNTIYF
TGTGCATCGAGGGGGGGCAGTGGAAACACCATATATTTT
>NA|TRBJ1-6|NA|TRBV15
CATSRDPAGRDSPLHF
TGTGCCACCAGCAGAGATCCGGCAGGGAGAGACTCACCCCTCCACTTT
>TRBD2|TRBJ2-3|few|TRBV19
CATTPGGTADTQYF
TGTGCCACCACCCCGGGAGGGACGGCAGATACGCAGTATTTT
>NA|TRBJ2-7|NA|TRBV10-2
CASSYINIYEQYF
TGCGCCAGCAGCTACATAAATATCTACGAGCAGTACTTC
>TRBD1|TRBJ1-5|NA|TRBV9
CASSVGQGDQPQHF
TGTGCCAGCAGCGTAGGACAGGGAGATCAGCCCCAGCATTTT
>NA|TRBJ2-7|NA|TRBV27
CASSFQGRGREQYF
TGTGCCAGCAGTTTCCAGGGGCGCGGCCGCGAGCAGTACTTC
>TRBD2|TRBJ2-3|once|TRBV2
CASSVTSGGSDTQYF
TGTGCCAGCAGTGTTACTAGCGGGGGGTCCGATACGCAGTATTTT
>NA|TRBJ2-2|NA|TRBV27
CASSFIAFGNTGELFF
TGTGCCAGCAGTTTCATAGCCTTCGGGAACACCGGGGAGCTGTTTTTT
>NA|TRBJ1-2|few|TRBV5-1
CASSPDGSNYGYTF
TGCGCCAGCAGCCCGGACGGCTCTAACTATGGCTACACCTTC